Detailed here is one TCR beta chain. Its specificity is unknown. In germline, CDR1 is MDHEN, CDR2 SYDVKM. V lost 3 bases and J lost 0; bases outside the gene matches: 4. The CDR3 loop spans 16 amino acids. This entry is derived from a study of shared clonotypes between healthy human individuals. Study-wide background: Ranging from 18 to 49 in age, donors were two women and three men. Each donor contributed plates that comprised three CD4 naive, three CD4 memory, two CD8 naive and one CD8 memory.

Study-level points and caveats: Tissues were not sampled, only blood, and their repertoires likely differ. Among donors, clonotype sharing was expected to be affected by sequencing depth.

Only in-frame clones appear in the TCRdb table, and some are missing; sequencing was by immunoSEQ multiplex PCR. The sample has 2 million to 2.5 million clones; more than 85% are singletons. The rearrangement joins TRBV28 to TRBJ2-1; TRBD2 matches 8 bases. The TCR was taken from a man between 18 and 29 years old in good health. Some clones in this sample may be carry-over from other donors' samples. The sample taken for sequencing was naive CD4+ T cells from PBMCs. The sample's subset: CD45RA+ positively selected. The CDR3 region is CASSFGGASSYNEQFF. The CDR3 nucleotides are TGTGCCAGCAGTTTCGGGGGGGCGAGCTCCTACAATGAGCAGTTCTTC.